These 14 T cell receptor beta chains share one sample of origin, sequenced in a study of shared clonotypes between healthy human individuals. TCRdb keeps only in-frame clones here, not all; method: immunoSEQ multiplex PCR. The sample includes around 2.1 million clones, approximately 94% of them seen just once. The naive CD8 population came from CD45RO-negative cells selected for CCR7, without terminally differentiated effector memory CD45RA+ cells. The sequenced material came from naive CD8+ T cells from PBMCs. These receptors came from a man between 18 and 35 years old in good health. Some clones in this sample may be carry-over from other donors' samples.

The CDR3 bases are TGTGCCAGCAGCTTAAACCAGTGGGAGACCCAGTACTTC. Protein: CASSLNQWETQYF. The chain carries TRBV7-7 and TRBJ2-5; D is unclear. Germline loops: CDR1 SSHAT, CDR2 FNYEAQ (reference sequence). The CDR3 contains 13 residues. V was trimmed by 2 bases and J by 5 bases, leaving 9 bases between them.

This clone was detected only once. Other DNA sequences in the sample encode the same CDR3. The rearrangement uses TRBV4-3 and TRBJ2-7; 7 nucleotides align to TRBD2. The CDR3 totals 14 residues. The germline V gene encodes CDR1 LGHNA and CDR2 YSLEER. V shed 4 bases and J 3 bases; nucleotides not matched to a gene: 6. This CDR3 reads CASSPRLAVYEQYF. As DNA, the CDR3 is TGCGCCAGCAGCCCGAGACTAGCTGTCTACGAGCAGTACTTC.

The CDR3 DNA follows: TGTGCCAGCAGCTATCTTTCGGGGACAACCAATGAAGCTTTCTTT. It is translated as CASSYLSGTTNEAFF. The chain is built from TRBV28 and TRBJ1-1, with D tentatively TRBD1 (6 bases). Germline V CDR1 and CDR2: MDHEN, SYDVKM. The CDR3 runs to 15 residues. Trimming cost V 6 bases and J 7 bases, with 21 bases left between them.

V usage is TRBV28 and J usage is TRBJ2-7; the match to TRBD2 covers 13 bases. The CDR3 runs 18 residues. Per germline, CDR1 MDHEN and CDR2 SYDVKM. V shed 4 bases and J 5 bases; nucleotides not matched to a gene: 14. The CDR3 loop is CASSSHIGLAGDGNEQYF. CDR3 sequence (DNA): TGTGCCAGCAGTTCCCACATAGGACTAGCGGGAGATGGGAACGAGCAGTACTTC.

The J gene is TRBJ2-7, the V gene TRBV6-7, with 10 nucleotides matching TRBD1. TRBV6-7 is placed among ORFs of uncertain function. V trimming: 8 bases; J trimming: 4 bases; junction bases outside the gene matches: 11. This CDR3 is built from 15 residues. The CDR3 sequence is CASEPEGDRGYEQYF. The CDR3 DNA sequence: TGTGCCAGCGAGCCCGAGGGGGACAGGGGATACGAGCAGTACTTC.

The gene calls are TRBV5-1 and TRBJ2-2; either TRBD1 or TRBD2 may supply D (5 bases each). Per germline, CDR1 SGHRS and CDR2 YFSETQ. Trimming cost V 3 bases and J 1 base, with 16 bases left between them. The CDR3 covers 17 residues. The CDR3 coding sequence is TGCGCCAGCAGCTGGCCCGGGACGGTGGGGAACACCGGGGAGCTGTTTTTT. This encodes CASSWPGTVGNTGELFF.

J is TRBJ2-1 and V is TRBV10-1, with 10 bases fitting TRBD2. V lost 4 bases, J lost 2 bases, and 11 bases stayed unmatched. The CDR3 is 18 amino acids. The germline CDR1 and CDR2 sequences are WNHNN and SYGVQD (reference sequence). The CDR3 spells CASSGSGASGSTYNEQFF. In DNA form, the CDR3 reads TGCGCCAGCAGTGGATCGGGGGCTAGCGGGAGTACCTACAATGAGCAGTTCTTC.

This chain joins TRBV6-5 and TRBJ2-5; 7 bases agree with TRBD1. Germline CDR1 is MNHEY and CDR2 is SVGAGI. Losses at the gene ends were 4 bases for V and 0 bases for J; bases not matched to a gene: 5. This CDR3 comprises 15 residues. The CDR3: CASSSQGLYQETQYF. The CDR3 DNA is TGTGCCAGCAGTTCACAGGGGTTGTACCAAGAGACCCAGTACTTC.

The chain employs TRBV30 and TRBJ2-7, with 7 bases matching TRBD2. The CDR3 loop spans 16 amino acids. The germline V gene has CDR1 GTSNPN and CDR2 SVGIG (reference sequence). Trimming removed 5 bases from V and 2 bases from J; junction bases left unmatched: 15. For the CDR3, the DNA is TGTGCCTGGGCCATGTCGCCATGGGGGGGAGCCTACGAGCAGTACTTC. It translates to CAWAMSPWGGAYEQYF.

The rearrangement uses TRBV5-6 and TRBJ1-5; TRBD1 might be the D (5 bases). Trimming shortened V by 4 bases and J by 0 bases, and 14 bases separated the two germline ends. Germline V CDR1 and CDR2: SGHDT, YYEEEE. CDR3 length equals 16 residues. This CDR3 reads CASSHLQENSNQPQHF. The DNA of the CDR3 is TGTGCCAGCAGCCATTTACAGGAAAATAGCAATCAGCCCCAGCATTTT.

The genes are TRBV27 and TRBJ2-2; 14 positions match TRBD2. After removal of 4 bases from V and 5 bases from J, the junction contained 9 bases not matched to a gene. The CDR3 spans 18 residues. Germline CDR1 and CDR2: MNHEY and SMNVEV (reference sequence). CDR3 protein: CASSWDRGLAGGTGELFF. For the CDR3, the DNA is TGTGCCAGCAGTTGGGACCGAGGACTAGCGGGAGGTACCGGGGAGCTGTTTTTT.

V usage is TRBV11-2 and J usage is TRBJ2-5, with TRBD1 as a possible D gene (6 bases). Trimming left V 3 bases short and J 4 bases short, with 21 bases between. Germline V gene lookup returns CDR1 SGHAT and CDR2 FQNNGV. There are 17 residues in the CDR3. The CDR3 DNA reads as TGTGCCAGCAGCTTGGCTCCCCTCGGGCAGGGGAGAGAGACCCAGTACTTC. Translating it yields CASSLAPLGQGRETQYF. The full variable domain, its missing parts supplied by reference TRBV11-2 and TRBJ2-5, is EAGVAQSPRYKIIEKRQSVAFWCNPISGHATLYWYQQILGQGPKLLIQFQNNGVVDDSQLPKDRFSAERLKGVDSTLKIQPAKLEDSAVYLCASSLAPLGQGRETQYFGPGTRLLVL.

V is TRBV27 and J is TRBJ2-1; TRBD1 matches at 10 bases. The germline gives CDR1 MNHEY, CDR2 SMNVEV (reference sequence). Trimming took 2 bases from V and 6 from J; bases not matched to a gene: 7. The CDR3 length is 16 residues. CDR3 protein: CASSLLSDRGPNEQFF. The DNA for the CDR3 is TGTGCCAGCAGTTTACTGTCTGACAGGGGGCCCAATGAGCAGTTCTTC.

As regards this clone: This same CDR3 is encoded by further DNA sequences in the sample. This sequence joins TRBV7-9 and TRBJ2-5; tentatively, D is TRBD1 (6 bases). This CDR3 is built from 14 residues. The germline V gene has CDR1 SEHNR and CDR2 FQNEAQ (reference sequence). V lost 4 bases, J lost 2 bases, and 11 bases lay in between. The CDR3 DNA follows: TGTGCCAGCAGCTCGAGGACAGCTCAAGAGACCCAGTACTTC. Translation: CASSSRTAQETQYF.